This entry lists 22 T cell receptor beta chains sequenced from one sample in a study of CD8 T cells in Susac syndrome. Random-hexamer reverse transcription was applied to about 0.45 to 1 ug RNA. In TCRdb, the immunoSEQ multiplex PCR reads were re-called with MiXCR into one record per CDR3 protein. Among 400,000 or so distinct CDR3 sequences, 85% to 90% were seen once, and the ten largest hold about 0.1%. Source material: CD8+ T cells from PBMCs. The receptors were gathered from a human donor with multiple sclerosis.

The gene calls are TRBV30 and TRBJ1-1; D unresolved. Germline V gives CDR1 GTSNPN, CDR2 SVGIG (reference sequence). V dropped 6 bases and J dropped 2 bases, with 16 bases sitting between them. This CDR3 is 14 amino acids long. The DNA for the CDR3 is TGTGCCTGCCCCTACCCACCGAGAAACACTGAAGCTTTCTTT. Translation: CACPYPPRNTEAFF.

The chain has TRBV5-1 and TRBJ1-4; TRBD1 is a possible D gene (6 bases). CDR1 is SGHRS, CDR2 YFSETQ, per germline. The CDR3 length is 17 residues. With 4 bases removed from V and 0 bases from J, the gap between germline ends came to 16 bases. The CDR3 here is CASSRGMTGATNEKLFF. The DNA for the CDR3 is TGCGCCAGCAGCCGGGGGATGACAGGTGCAACTAATGAAAAACTGTTTTTT.

This clonotype was observed once. The chain links TRBV4-1 to TRBJ1-5; perhaps TRBD1 as D (6 bases). The length of the CDR3 is 16 residues. CDR1 is MGHRA, CDR2 YSYEKL, per germline. The ends were cut back, 4 bases at V and 4 bases at J, with 17 bases in the middle. The CDR3: CASSLQAGAGNQPQHF. Here the CDR3 DNA reads TGCGCCAGCAGCCTACAGGCGGGGGCAGGAAATCAGCCCCAGCATTTT.

This clonotype was counted a few times. CDR3 region: CASSLEGGYNEQFF. Here the CDR3 DNA reads TGTGCCAGCAGCTTAGAGGGGGGGTACAATGAGCAGTTCTTC. The chain uses TRBV7-8 and TRBJ2-1; D possibly corresponds to TRBD2 (7 bases). Trimming shortened V by 1 base and J by 4 bases, and 8 bases separated the two germline ends. CDR1 and CDR2 (germline): SGHVS, FQNEAQ. The CDR3 consists of 14 residues. Complete variable domain (other parts from reference TRBV7-8 and TRBJ2-1): GAGVSQSPRYKVAKRGQDVALRCDPISGHVSLFWYQQALGQGPEFLTYFQNEAQLDKSGLPSDRFFAERPEGSVSTLKIQRTQQEDSAVYLCASSLEGGYNEQFFGPGTRLTVL.

The chain links TRBV29-1 to TRBJ1-1; D call uncertain. V was pared by 4 bases and J by 1 base, with 19 bases between. CDR3 length: 16 amino acids. Germline CDR1 and CDR2: SQVTM and ANQGSEA. CDR3 sequence (DNA): TGCAGCGTTGTAATCGACCCACAGAATCCGAACACTGAAGCTTTCTTT. It yields the protein CSVVIDPQNPNTEAFF. The variable domain in full, with the rest retrieved from reference TRBV29-1 and TRBJ1-1, is SAVISQKPSRDICQRGTSLTIQCQVDSQVTMMFWYRQQPGQSLTLIATANQGSEATYESGFVIDKFPISRPNLTFSTLTVSNMSPEDSSIYLCSVVIDPQNPNTEAFFGQGTRLTVV.

This clonotype was seen once. The CDR3 coding sequence is TGTGCCAGCAGTATTAACCCCAAGGGGCGGGAGGGCTACACCTTC. Its translation: CASSINPKGREGYTF. The chain combines TRBV27 with TRBJ1-2, with TRBD1 as a possible D gene (5 bases). V was shortened by 5 bases and J by 8 bases, with 21 bases between the two germline ends. The CDR3 length is 15 residues. CDR1 MNHEY and CDR2 SMNVEV come from the germline V gene (reference sequence).

The rearrangement joins TRBV20-1 to TRBJ1-5, with TRBD1 matching over 7 bases. There are 16 residues in the CDR3. J lost 3 bases, V lost 1 base, and 9 bases had no gene match. Germline assignment: CDR1 DFQATT and CDR2 SNEGSKA (reference sequence). The CDR3 spells CSARVGRQGHNQPQHF. CDR3 nucleotide sequence: TGCAGTGCTAGAGTAGGGAGACAGGGCCACAATCAGCCCCAGCATTTT.

This chain uses TRBV7-9 with TRBJ2-7, with a tentative D call TRBD2 (5 bases). Per the germline V gene, CDR1 is SEHNR and CDR2 is FQNEAQ (reference sequence). The CDR3 covers 15 residues. Trimming stripped 5 bases from V and 1 base from J, with 15 bases between. The DNA for the CDR3 is TGTGCCAGCAGCCCCACTAAGAGCGGATCCTACGAGCAGTACTTC. It yields the protein CASSPTKSGSYEQYF.

The chain links TRBV6-5 to TRBJ1-1; a possible D gene is TRBD1 (5 bases). V lost 2 bases to trimming and J lost 1 base, with 14 bases between them. This CDR3 is 16 amino acids long. CDR1 is MNHEY, CDR2 SVGAGI, per germline. In DNA form, the CDR3 reads TGTGCCAGCAGTTACGCCCTCTGGGGGGAGAACACTGAAGCTTTCTTT. Protein: CASSYALWGENTEAFF.

The V gene is TRBV19, the J gene TRBJ2-3; D unclear. CDR3 length: 15 amino acids. V gave up 3 bases and J gave up 1 base, with 11 bases separating them. Germline values: CDR1 LNHDA, CDR2 SQIVND (reference sequence). CDR3 DNA: TGTGCCAGTAGTATTATGAGTTCGGGCACAGATACGCAGTATTTT. As protein: CASSIMSSGTDTQYF.

The genes are TRBV6-5 and TRBJ2-1; 10 bases map to TRBD1. The V segment lost 0 bases and the J segment 2 bases; nucleotides outside the gene matches: 7. CDR1 is MNHEY and CDR2 is SVGAGI in the germline V gene. This CDR3 comprises 18 residues. The DNA of the CDR3 is TGTGCCAGCAGTTACTCTTCGTCGACAGGGGGCACCTACAATGAGCAGTTCTTC. It codes for CASSYSSSTGGTYNEQFF.

The CDR3 DNA reads as TGTGCCAGTAGTATGATGGGGATCCCCACAGATACGCAGTATTTT. It yields the protein CASSMMGIPTDTQYF. The chain recombines TRBV19 with TRBJ2-3; D is unresolved. Germline assignment: CDR1 LNHDA and CDR2 SQIVND (reference sequence). The CDR3 loop spans 15 amino acids. The V end was cut by 3 bases, the J end by 2 bases, with 12 bases between.

CDR3 nucleotide sequence: TGTGCCAGCAGCTTTACAGGGGGTTCTCAGGAAGCTTTCTTT. It yields the protein CASSFTGGSQEAFF. The chain uses TRBV5-4 and TRBJ1-1; 8 nucleotides match TRBD1. CDR1 and CDR2 (germline): SGHNT, YYREEE (reference sequence). The CDR3 extends over 14 amino acids. Trimming at V came to 2 bases and at J to 8 bases, leaving 8 bases not matched to a gene.

V is TRBV6-5 and J is TRBJ2-1; 8 positions agree with TRBD1. This CDR3 comprises 17 residues. The junction had 13 bases not matched to a gene; V was cut back by 2 bases and J by 7 bases. Looked up from germline, CDR1 is MNHEY and CDR2 is SVGAGI. Here the CDR3 reads CASSYLDRAAFGNEQFF. DNA for the CDR3: TGTGCCAGCAGTTACCTGGACAGGGCTGCGTTCGGGAATGAGCAGTTCTTC.

The CDR3 region has the DNA TGTGCCAGCAGTGACAGCGAGGACACTGAAGCTTTCTTT. This codes for CASSDSEDTEAFF. The V gene is TRBV25-1, the J gene TRBJ1-1; D is uncertain. The V end lost 3 bases, the J end lost 3 bases, and 8 bases lay between the germline ends. CDR1 and CDR2 (germline): MGHDK, SYGVNS. The CDR3 has 13 residues.

This sequence joins TRBV28 and TRBJ1-5; the match to TRBD1 covers 7 bases. CDR3 length: 13 amino acids. V trimming: 4 bases; J trimming: 7 bases; junction bases outside the gene matches: 4. CDR1 and CDR2 (germline): MDHEN, SYDVKM. CDR3 nucleotide sequence: TGTGCCAGCAGTTCACAGGGGTGGCAGCCCCAGCATTTT. The encoded protein is CASSSQGWQPQHF.

In its sample, this clonotype was seen once. The chain employs TRBV14 and TRBJ2-3, with 13 bases fitting TRBD2. The germline V gene has CDR1 SGHDN and CDR2 FVKESK. The ends lost 4 bases at V and 5 bases at J; junction bases unmatched: 12. This CDR3 is built from 18 residues. CDR3 DNA: TGTGCCAGCAGCCCAACCCCCGGACTAGCGGGAGCGATAGATACGCAGTATTTT. The encoded protein is CASSPTPGLAGAIDTQYF. The full variable domain, its missing parts supplied by reference TRBV14 and TRBJ2-3, is EAGVTQFPSHSVIEKGQTVTLRCDPISGHDNLYWYRRVMGKEIKFLLHFVKESKQDESGMPNNRFLAERTGGTYSTLKVQPAELEDSGVYFCASSPTPGLAGAIDTQYFGPGTRLTVL.

This clonotype occurred a few times. This chain connects TRBV3-1 to TRBJ2-1; D gene uncertain. V was trimmed by 2 bases and J by 7 bases, leaving 6 bases between them. Germline CDR1 LGHDT, CDR2 YNNKEL (reference sequence). This CDR3 spans 12 amino acids. For the CDR3, the DNA is TGTGCCAGCAGCCAACCATCAAATGAGCAGTTCTTC. This gives the protein CASSQPSNEQFF.

The chain uses TRBV4-1 and TRBJ1-1; D remains ambiguous. Germline CDR1 MGHRA, CDR2 YSYEKL. The V end was cut by 1 base, the J end by 4 bases, with 7 bases between. The CDR3 is made up of 13 amino acids. This chain's CDR3 is CASSQVFSTEAFF. DNA of the CDR3: TGCGCCAGCAGCCAAGTCTTTTCCACTGAAGCTTTCTTT.

In its sample, this clonotype was seen once. The V call is TRBV11-2, the J call TRBJ2-4; maybe TRBD2 (5 bases). CDR1 is SGHAT, CDR2 FQNNGV, per germline. The length of the CDR3 is 17 residues. Trimming left V 5 bases short and J 0 bases short, with 17 bases between. In DNA form, the CDR3 reads TGTGCCAGCAGCGATACGAGGGAGCTACTAGCCAAAAACATTCAGTACTTC. It specifies CASSDTRELLAKNIQYF.

V gene TRBV6-5 combines with J gene TRBJ2-7, with D unclear. The germline V gene encodes CDR1 MNHEY and CDR2 SVGAGI. V dropped 4 bases and J dropped 9 bases, with 16 bases sitting between them. This CDR3 is 13 amino acids long. Here the CDR3 DNA reads TGTGCCAGCAGTTCGACTCACCTAGGGCGGCAGTACTTC. Translating gives CASSSTHLGRQYF.

This clonotype was observed once. The rearrangement uses TRBV5-1 and TRBJ1-2; a possible D gene is TRBD1 (5 bases). There are 13 residues in the CDR3. In germline, CDR1 is SGHRS, CDR2 YFSETQ. V was clipped by 2 bases and J by 2 bases, with 7 bases between them. CDR3 nucleotides: TGCGCCAGCAGCTTACAGGAGAACTATGGCTACACCTTC. The encoded protein is CASSLQENYGYTF.